The rows below give T cell receptor beta chains drawn from one sample of a study of early T cells in non-severe SARS-CoV-2 infection. MiXCR was run by TCRdb on the 5' RACE reads, yielding one entry per CDR3 protein. The table includes fewer than 60,000 distinct CDR3 sequences, 9.1% detected once. Sequencing was performed on whole blood. The receptors stem from an adult who was a healthcare worker with PCR-confirmed SARS-CoV-2 infection or an uninfected control (not recorded which). Each CDR3 is given with its conserved first and last residue. The order of the fields is CDR3 length, D gene, clone size, V gene, J gene, CDR3 protein, CDR3 DNA. A D gene is named only where the DNA matches it firmly. A row's size may be missing; if present it is once, few, many or a size class.

cdr3_length: 12; d_call: -; clone_size: many; v_call: TRBV20-1; j_call: TRBJ2-7; cdr3_aa: CSAPRLSYEQYF; cdr3_nt: TGCAGTGCTCCTAGGCTCTCCTACGAGCAGTACTTC
cdr3_length: 13; d_call: -; clone_size: -; v_call: TRBV3-1; j_call: TRBJ1-6; cdr3_aa: CASSQGPPSRLHF; cdr3_nt: TGTGCCAGCAGCCAAGGTCCACCTTCACGCCTCCACTTT
cdr3_length: 14; d_call: -; clone_size: -; v_call: TRBV7-2; j_call: TRBJ2-1; cdr3_aa: CASSPSESANEQFF; cdr3_nt: TGTGCCAGCAGCCCCAGCGAAAGCGCCAATGAGCAGTTCTTC
cdr3_length: 14; d_call: TRBD2; clone_size: many; v_call: TRBV19; j_call: TRBJ2-2; cdr3_aa: CASRREADTGELFF; cdr3_nt: TGTGCCAGTAGACGGGAGGCTGACACCGGGGAGCTGTTTTTT
cdr3_length: 14; d_call: TRBD2; clone_size: many; v_call: TRBV7-9; j_call: TRBJ2-3; cdr3_aa: CASSSGLAADTQYF; cdr3_nt: TGTGCCAGCAGCTCCGGACTAGCGGCAGATACGCAGTATTTT
cdr3_length: 13; d_call: -; clone_size: many; v_call: TRBV25-1; j_call: TRBJ2-7; cdr3_aa: CASRRGVSYEQYF; cdr3_nt: TGTGCCAGCAGGAGGGGGGTCTCCTACGAGCAGTACTTC
cdr3_length: 16; d_call: -; clone_size: many; v_call: TRBV14; j_call: TRBJ1-1; cdr3_aa: CASSLITGRMNTEAFF; cdr3_nt: TGTGCCAGCAGCCTTATCACAGGGCGAATGAACACTGAAGCTTTCTTT
cdr3_length: 13; d_call: TRBD2; clone_size: few; v_call: TRBV7-9; j_call: TRBJ2-7; cdr3_aa: CASSLAGGYEQYF; cdr3_nt: TGTGCCAGCAGCCTAGCGGGGGGCTACGAGCAGTACTTC
cdr3_length: 14; d_call: -; clone_size: many; v_call: TRBV19; j_call: TRBJ2-1; cdr3_aa: CASRPLSEGNEQFF; cdr3_nt: TGTGCCAGTAGACCCCTCTCCGAGGGTAATGAGCAGTTCTTC
cdr3_length: 13; d_call: -; clone_size: -; v_call: TRBV10-3; j_call: TRBJ2-1; cdr3_aa: CAITSEPYNEQFF; cdr3_nt: TGTGCCATCACAAGCGAGCCCTACAATGAGCAGTTCTTC
cdr3_length: 13; d_call: -; clone_size: few; v_call: TRBV30; j_call: TRBJ2-2; cdr3_aa: CAWSDQGFGELFF; cdr3_nt: TGTGCCTGGAGTGATCAGGGGTTCGGGGAGCTGTTTTTT
cdr3_length: 13; d_call: -; clone_size: many; v_call: TRBV2; j_call: TRBJ2-6; cdr3_aa: CASSGDIQGVLTF; cdr3_nt: TGTGCCAGCAGCGGCGACATCCAGGGCGTCCTGACTTTC
cdr3_length: 14; d_call: -; clone_size: many; v_call: TRBV3-1; j_call: TRBJ2-3; cdr3_aa: CASSQAGYQDTQYF; cdr3_nt: TGTGCCAGCAGCCAAGCGGGATACCAAGATACGCAGTATTTT
cdr3_length: 13; d_call: -; clone_size: many; v_call: TRBV6-2/TRBV6-3; j_call: TRBJ1-2; cdr3_aa: CASSLELNYGYTF; cdr3_nt: TGTGCCAGCAGTTTAGAACTAAACTATGGCTACACCTTC
cdr3_length: 15; d_call: TRBD1; clone_size: many; v_call: TRBV5-1; j_call: TRBJ1-1; cdr3_aa: CASWTQDRGYTEAFF; cdr3_nt: TGCGCCAGCTGGACTCAGGACAGGGGCTATACTGAAGCTTTCTTT
cdr3_length: 16; d_call: -; clone_size: few; v_call: TRBV19; j_call: TRBJ2-6; cdr3_aa: CASSIEAGYGANVLTF; cdr3_nt: TGTGCCAGTAGTATAGAGGCAGGGTACGGGGCCAACGTCCTGACTTTC
cdr3_length: 14; d_call: -; clone_size: many; v_call: TRBV19; j_call: TRBJ2-3; cdr3_aa: CASTRGAGTDTQYF; cdr3_nt: TGTGCCAGTACCCGGGGGGCGGGCACAGATACGCAGTATTTT
cdr3_length: 14; d_call: -; clone_size: few; v_call: TRBV30; j_call: TRBJ1-5; cdr3_aa: CAWSQGGPNQPQHF; cdr3_nt: TGTGCCTGGAGTCAAGGGGGTCCCAATCAGCCCCAGCATTTT
cdr3_length: 15; d_call: -; clone_size: -; v_call: TRBV6-6; j_call: TRBJ2-5; cdr3_aa: CASSPGGGAQETQYF; cdr3_nt: TGTGCCAGCAGCCCTGGCGGCGGGGCCCAAGAGACCCAGTACTTC
cdr3_length: 15; d_call: TRBD2; clone_size: few; v_call: TRBV29-1; j_call: TRBJ2-1; cdr3_aa: CSVEHGLAGAGEQFF; cdr3_nt: TGCAGCGTTGAGCATGGACTAGCGGGAGCAGGTGAGCAGTTCTTC
cdr3_length: 12; d_call: -; clone_size: many; v_call: TRBV20-1; j_call: TRBJ2-2; cdr3_aa: CSARNNRGELFF; cdr3_nt: TGCAGTGCTAGAAACAATCGCGGGGAGCTGTTTTTT
cdr3_length: 14; d_call: -; clone_size: -; v_call: TRBV29-1; j_call: TRBJ2-7; cdr3_aa: CSPHRAGQPYEQYF; cdr3_nt: TGCAGCCCCCACCGGGCGGGACAACCCTACGAGCAGTACTTC
cdr3_length: 17; d_call: TRBD2; clone_size: many; v_call: TRBV7-3; j_call: TRBJ2-3; cdr3_aa: CASSLGGTSGSTDTQYF; cdr3_nt: TGTGCCAGCAGCTTAGGAGGGACTAGCGGGAGCACAGATACGCAGTATTTT
cdr3_length: 10; d_call: -; clone_size: -; v_call: TRBV29-1; j_call: TRBJ2-1; cdr3_aa: CSDLGGGQFF; cdr3_nt: TGCAGCGACCTAGGGGGAGGGCAGTTCTTC
cdr3_length: 18; d_call: TRBD2; clone_size: many; v_call: TRBV28; j_call: TRBJ2-1; cdr3_aa: CASGLNPGGEIGGDEQFF; cdr3_nt: TGTGCCAGCGGATTGAACCCGGGGGGGGAAATAGGAGGCGATGAGCAGTTCTTC
cdr3_length: 16; d_call: -; clone_size: once; v_call: TRBV6-2/TRBV6-3; j_call: TRBJ1-1; cdr3_aa: CASSLGRYGQNTEAFF; cdr3_nt: TGTGCCAGCAGTCTGGGACGGTATGGGCAGAACACTGAAGCTTTCTTT
cdr3_length: 15; d_call: TRBD2; clone_size: many; v_call: TRBV6-5; j_call: TRBJ2-7; cdr3_aa: CASSYSFSGGPEQYF; cdr3_nt: TGTGCCAGCAGTTACTCCTTTAGCGGGGGACCCGAGCAGTACTTC
cdr3_length: 15; d_call: TRBD1; clone_size: many; v_call: TRBV15; j_call: TRBJ2-7; cdr3_aa: CATSRKQTGAKEQYF; cdr3_nt: TGTGCCACCAGCAGAAAACAGACAGGGGCTAAAGAGCAGTACTTC
cdr3_length: 16; d_call: -; clone_size: many; v_call: TRBV19; j_call: TRBJ2-2; cdr3_aa: CASRDIADTNTGELFF; cdr3_nt: TGTGCCAGTCGTGATATCGCAGACACGAACACCGGGGAGCTGTTTTTT
cdr3_length: 12; d_call: -; clone_size: few; v_call: TRBV5-8; j_call: TRBJ1-2; cdr3_aa: CASSPGGDGYTF; cdr3_nt: TGTGCCAGCAGCCCCGGGGGGGACGGCTACACCTTC
cdr3_length: 16; d_call: TRBD1; clone_size: -; v_call: TRBV7-2; j_call: TRBJ1-2; cdr3_aa: CASSAQTTGRDYGYTF; cdr3_nt: TGTGCCAGCAGCGCCCAGACGACAGGGAGAGACTATGGCTACACCTTC
cdr3_length: 18; d_call: -; clone_size: many; v_call: TRBV6-5; j_call: TRBJ1-6; cdr3_aa: CASSYSGKRWSYNSPLHF; cdr3_nt: TGTGCCAGCAGTTACTCTGGGAAGCGGTGGTCCTATAATTCACCCCTCCACTTT
cdr3_length: 16; d_call: TRBD2; clone_size: few; v_call: TRBV10-3; j_call: TRBJ2-5; cdr3_aa: CAISDPPSGDGETQYF; cdr3_nt: TGTGCCATCAGTGACCCCCCTAGCGGAGATGGTGAGACCCAGTACTTC
cdr3_length: 15; d_call: -; clone_size: many; v_call: TRBV7-3; j_call: TRBJ2-1; cdr3_aa: CASSLRVGQSIEQFF; cdr3_nt: TGTGCCAGCAGCTTGCGCGTAGGGCAATCTATAGAGCAGTTCTTC
cdr3_length: 15; d_call: -; clone_size: many; v_call: TRBV7-2; j_call: TRBJ2-7; cdr3_aa: CASTRGGQGTYEQYF; cdr3_nt: TGTGCCAGCACCCGAGGGGGGCAGGGAACCTACGAGCAGTACTTC
cdr3_length: 15; d_call: TRBD2; clone_size: many; v_call: TRBV4-1; j_call: TRBJ2-7; cdr3_aa: CASSQGGDYSYEQYF; cdr3_nt: TGCGCCAGCAGCCAGGGGGGGGACTATTCCTACGAGCAGTACTTC
cdr3_length: 15; d_call: TRBD2; clone_size: many; v_call: TRBV5-4; j_call: TRBJ2-7; cdr3_aa: CASSLAVAGTYEQYF; cdr3_nt: TGTGCCAGCAGCTTGGCGGTAGCGGGTACCTACGAGCAGTACTTC
cdr3_length: 16; d_call: TRBD2; clone_size: few; v_call: TRBV7-2; j_call: TRBJ2-3; cdr3_aa: CASSPFWGGSTDTQYF; cdr3_nt: TGTGCCAGCAGCCCTTTTTGGGGGGGTTCCACAGATACGCAGTATTTT
cdr3_length: 12; d_call: -; clone_size: many; v_call: TRBV18; j_call: TRBJ2-3; cdr3_aa: CASSPGTDTQYF; cdr3_nt: TGTGCCAGCTCACCTGGAACAGATACGCAGTATTTT
cdr3_length: 20; d_call: TRBD2; clone_size: many; v_call: TRBV7-6; j_call: TRBJ2-1; cdr3_aa: CASSLLAGGPVVQRYNEQFF; cdr3_nt: TGTGCCAGCAGCCTTCTAGCGGGAGGGCCCGTGGTACAGAGGTACAATGAGCAGTTCTTC
cdr3_length: 14; d_call: TRBD1; clone_size: many; v_call: TRBV3-1; j_call: TRBJ1-6; cdr3_aa: CASGTGWLSSPLHF; cdr3_nt: TGTGCCAGCGGGACAGGGTGGTTAAGTTCACCCCTCCACTTT
cdr3_length: 14; d_call: -; clone_size: many; v_call: TRBV11-3; j_call: TRBJ2-1; cdr3_aa: CASSLAPSYNEQFF; cdr3_nt: TGTGCCAGCAGCTTAGCACCGTCCTACAATGAGCAGTTCTTC
cdr3_length: 14; d_call: -; clone_size: -; v_call: TRBV7-9; j_call: TRBJ1-2; cdr3_aa: CASSLLPRGYGYTF; cdr3_nt: TGTGCCAGCAGCTTATTGCCCCGTGGCTATGGCTACACCTTC
cdr3_length: 16; d_call: TRBD2; clone_size: -; v_call: TRBV11-2; j_call: TRBJ2-3; cdr3_aa: CASSLTSGGHTDTQYF; cdr3_nt: TGTGCCAGCAGCTTAACTAGCGGGGGCCACACAGATACGCAGTATTTT
cdr3_length: 17; d_call: TRBD2; clone_size: -; v_call: TRBV11-3; j_call: TRBJ2-2; cdr3_aa: CASSLDAGLVRAGELFF; cdr3_nt: TGTGCCAGCAGCTTAGATGCGGGACTAGTGAGAGCCGGGGAGCTGTTTTTT
cdr3_length: 15; d_call: -; clone_size: -; v_call: TRBV29-1; j_call: TRBJ2-7; cdr3_aa: CSVGGAVINPYEQYF; cdr3_nt: TGCAGCGTTGGAGGGGCTGTCATAAACCCCTACGAGCAGTACTTC
cdr3_length: 15; d_call: -; clone_size: many; v_call: TRBV11-2; j_call: TRBJ1-4; cdr3_aa: CASSLGRRVGEKLFF; cdr3_nt: TGTGCCAGCAGCTTAGGGCGCAGGGTTGGCGAAAAACTGTTTTTT
cdr3_length: 15; d_call: TRBD2; clone_size: many; v_call: TRBV20-1; j_call: TRBJ2-3; cdr3_aa: CSAWTSGGTGDTQYF; cdr3_nt: TGCAGTGCTTGGACTAGCGGGGGGACTGGGGATACGCAGTATTTT
cdr3_length: 13; d_call: TRBD1; clone_size: many; v_call: TRBV5-1; j_call: TRBJ2-3; cdr3_aa: CASGTGSTDTQYF; cdr3_nt: TGCGCCAGCGGGACAGGGAGCACAGATACGCAGTATTTT
cdr3_length: 12; d_call: -; clone_size: many; v_call: TRBV29-1; j_call: TRBJ2-5; cdr3_aa: CSVGRTQETQYF; cdr3_nt: TGCAGCGTTGGCCGGACTCAAGAGACCCAGTACTTC
cdr3_length: 15; d_call: TRBD2; clone_size: many; v_call: TRBV10-3; j_call: TRBJ2-1; cdr3_aa: CAISETAGAPGEQFF; cdr3_nt: TGTGCCATCAGTGAGACCGCGGGAGCCCCGGGCGAGCAGTTCTTC
cdr3_length: 13; d_call: TRBD1; clone_size: many; v_call: TRBV20-1; j_call: TRBJ1-3; cdr3_aa: CSAQEGAGNTIYF; cdr3_nt: TGCAGTGCCCAAGAGGGGGCCGGAAACACCATATATTTT
cdr3_length: 15; d_call: -; clone_size: many; v_call: TRBV7-3; j_call: TRBJ2-3; cdr3_aa: CASSSQAGGSDTQYF; cdr3_nt: TGTGCCAGCAGCTCCCAAGCTGGTGGCTCAGATACGCAGTATTTT
cdr3_length: 14; d_call: -; clone_size: few; v_call: TRBV25-1; j_call: TRBJ2-7; cdr3_aa: CASSEGGTYYEQYF; cdr3_nt: TGTGCCAGCAGTGAAGGTGGGACTTACTACGAGCAGTACTTC
cdr3_length: 11; d_call: TRBD1; clone_size: many; v_call: TRBV29-1; j_call: TRBJ2-3; cdr3_aa: CSLQGTDTQYF; cdr3_nt: TGCAGCTTACAGGGGACAGATACGCAGTATTTT
cdr3_length: 12; d_call: -; clone_size: few; v_call: TRBV7-8; j_call: TRBJ1-2; cdr3_aa: CASSFDMYGYTF; cdr3_nt: TGTGCCAGCAGCTTCGACATGTATGGCTACACCTTC
cdr3_length: 16; d_call: TRBD2; clone_size: many; v_call: TRBV20-1; j_call: TRBJ2-2; cdr3_aa: CSARDGGRGYTGELFF; cdr3_nt: TGCAGTGCTAGAGACGGCGGGAGAGGGTACACCGGGGAGCTGTTTTTT
cdr3_length: 17; d_call: -; clone_size: few; v_call: TRBV7-3; j_call: TRBJ2-1; cdr3_aa: CASSLGAGVAFSNEQFF; cdr3_nt: TGTGCCAGCAGCTTAGGAGCAGGCGTCGCCTTCTCGAATGAGCAGTTCTTC